This T cell receptor (beta chain) was recorded in a study of cytomegalovirus exposure and HLA in healthy donors. The donors comprised healthy bone marrow donors. Study-wide points: In a later analysis, CMV-associated beta chains were mostly HLA-associated, it appeared. Presence/absence results assume similar sequencing depth per donor, which may not hold. TCR beta sequences reportedly predicted most subjects' HLA-A and HLA-B alleles accurately.

Primers: 60 Vbeta forward and 13 Jbeta reverse. Clones were sequenced by immunoSEQ multiplex PCR, and TCRdb holds only the in-frame ones, with some missing. This sample has over 130,000 clones; over 75% occur once, and the top ten carry approximately 2%. Germline CDR1 is MGHDK and CDR2 is SYGVNS. J lost 7 bases, V lost 4 bases, and 7 bases had no gene match. There are 15 residues in the CDR3. Notes on this clone: The antigen is not known.

This receptor was obtained from a man aged 40-50 years in good health and CMV-seronegative. The chain combines TRBV25-1 with TRBJ1-5; 10 positions match TRBD1. The sequenced material came from PBMCs. The CDR3: CASSALGTGDQPQHF. As DNA, the CDR3 is TGTGCCAGCAGTGCCTTAGGGACAGGGGACCAGCCCCAGCATTTT.